Listed below are T cell receptor beta chains from one sample, sequenced in a study of cytomegalovirus exposure and HLA in healthy donors. This table comes from immunoSEQ multiplex PCR, and its TCRdb copy is limited to in-frame clones, with some not included. The sample contains about 200,000 clones, around three quarters of which appear only once. Sequencing used PBMCs. All receptors derive from a man aged 25 to 45 in good health and CMV-seronegative. Both conserved end residues are part of each CDR3. Fields, in order: D gene, J gene, V gene, clone size, CDR3 DNA, CDR3 protein. A D gene is named only where the DNA matches it firmly. Only some rows state a clone size, as once, few, many or a class for expanded clones.

>TRBD2|TRBJ2-2|TRBV5-4|-
TGTGCCAGCAGCTTGGCGGCCGGGAGGGCCCTCGGGGAGCTGTTTTTT
CASSLAAGRALGELFF
>-|TRBJ2-1|TRBV6-4|-
TGTGCCAGCAGCCCCTCGGGACAATACTACAATGAGCAGTTCTTC
CASSPSGQYYNEQFF
>TRBD2|TRBJ2-3|TRBV4-1|-
TGCGCCAGCAGCTTGATACTAGCGGGCCTTCCAGATACGCAGTATTTT
CASSLILAGLPDTQYF
>TRBD2|TRBJ2-1|TRBV14|-
TGTGCCAGCAGCCAAGATCTTGGGACTAGGATCAATGAGCAGTTCTTC
CASSQDLGTRINEQFF
>-|TRBJ2-3|TRBV5-4|-
TGTGCCAGCAGCCCAGGGAAAGATACGCAGTATTTT
CASSPGKDTQYF
>-|TRBJ1-1|TRBV14|-
TGTGCCAGCAGCCAAGATATCCGGGAGCCTGAAGCTTTCTTT
CASSQDIREPEAFF
>TRBD2|TRBJ2-7|TRBV18|-
TGTGCCAGCTCTCGCGCTGACACGGCTAGCGGGTACGAGCAGTACTTC
CASSRADTASGYEQYF
>TRBD1|TRBJ1-1|TRBV28|few
TGTGCCAGCAGTTTATTGAAGACAGGGGACACTGAAGCTTTCTTT
CASSLLKTGDTEAFF
>TRBD1|TRBJ2-5|TRBV11-2|-
TGTGCCAGCAGCTTAACGACAGGGGTGGTAGAGACCCAGTACTTC
CASSLTTGVVETQYF
>-|TRBJ2-7|TRBV6-5|-
TGTGCCAGCAGTTACCGTCTCGAGCAGTACTTC
CASSYRLEQYF
>TRBD1|TRBJ2-7|TRBV6-5|-
TGTGCCAGCCAAATACAGGGGCCGGCCTACGAGCAGTACTTC
CASQIQGPAYEQYF
>TRBD2|TRBJ2-1|TRBV10-3|-
TGTGCCATCAGCCCTGGGGAGACTAGCGGCCATGAGCAGTTCTTC
CAISPGETSGHEQFF
>TRBD1|TRBJ2-7|TRBV2|-
TGTGCCAGCCGATCCGATTCAACAGGGGCGTACTTC
CASRSDSTGAYF
>TRBD1|TRBJ1-5|TRBV7-8|-
TGTGCCAGCAGCTTAGGGTCAGGGGGTAGCAATCAGCCCCAGCATTTT
CASSLGSGGSNQPQHF
>TRBD1|TRBJ2-1|TRBV10-3|-
TGTGCCATCAGTGACCCCGCAGACAGGGGAAGCTACAATGAGCAGTTCTTC
CAISDPADRGSYNEQFF
>-|TRBJ1-1|TRBV28|-
TGTGCCAGCAGTTTCAGCGGTATAAGGGCCGGGAGGCCTGAAGCTTTCTTT
CASSFSGIRAGRPEAFF
>TRBD2|TRBJ2-3|TRBV6-4|-
TGTGCCAGCACAGCGGGAGGCCCGGGAGATACGCAGTATTTT
CASTAGGPGDTQYF
>-|TRBJ1-1|TRBV28|once
TGTGCCAGCAGCACCAGCGGAGAAGCTTTCTTT
CASSTSGEAFF
>TRBD1|TRBJ2-7|TRBV14|-
TGTGCCAGCAGCCCCTGGACGGGGACAGACTTC
CASSPWTGTDF
>-|TRBJ1-1|TRBV7-9|-
TGTGCCAGCAGCTTAGAGGAGGGCACTGAAGCTTTCTTT
CASSLEEGTEAFF
>-|TRBJ2-1|TRBV15|-
TGTGCCACCAGCAGATCCCCGACAGGTTCCTACAATGAGCAGTTCTTC
CATSRSPTGSYNEQFF
>TRBD2|TRBJ2-5|TRBV28|-
TGTGCCAGCAGTGGACGATGGACAGGGACTAGCGGGAGAGAAGAGACCCAGTACTTC
CASSGRWTGTSGREETQYF
>TRBD1|TRBJ2-1|TRBV18|-
TGTGCCAGCTCACCACCGGGCCGACAGGGTTGGGATGAGCAGTTCTTC
CASSPPGRQGWDEQFF
>-|TRBJ2-7|TRBV5-1|-
TGCGCCAGCAGCTCGTCAACCGGTACAGGGTCTTACGAGCAGTACTTC
CASSSSTGTGSYEQYF
>-|TRBJ2-4|TRBV18|-
TGTGCCAGCTCACCCGGGGCGGGAAGCATTCAGTACTTC
CASSPGAGSIQYF
>TRBD1|TRBJ1-1|TRBV2|-
TGTGCCAGCAGGCCGGACAGGAGGGGCACTGAAGCTTTCTTT
CASRPDRRGTEAFF
>-|TRBJ2-3|TRBV5-1|-
TGCGCCAGCAGATCAGTCCCGTTCACAGATACGCAGTATTTT
CASRSVPFTDTQYF
>TRBD2|TRBJ2-7|TRBV29-1|-
TGCAGCGTTGTTTTTACCGGGACTAGCGGCTACGAGCAGTACTTC
CSVVFTGTSGYEQYF
>-|TRBJ2-1|TRBV9|once
TGTGCCAGCAGTGTTAATATGAATGAGCAGTTCTTC
CASSVNMNEQFF
>TRBD1|TRBJ1-6|TRBV28|few
TGTGCCAGCAGTTTAGGGGGACAGGGTGTTTCACCCCTCCACTTT
CASSLGGQGVSPLHF
>-|TRBJ1-5|TRBV19|-
TGTGCCAGTAGTTCCCTCAGAGGACAGAGCAATCAGCCCCAGCATTTT
CASSSLRGQSNQPQHF
>-|TRBJ2-5|TRBV6-1|-
TGTGCCAGCAGTGAAATGGGCGACATTCGAGAGACCCAGTACTTC
CASSEMGDIRETQYF
>-|TRBJ2-3|TRBV7-6|few
TGTGCCAGCAGCTTACCGAGATTCGAAGACACATCCCGCACAGATACGCAGTATTTT
CASSLPRFEDTSRTDTQYF
>TRBD2|TRBJ2-1|TRBV14|once
TGTGCCAGCAGCCAAGTAGCGGGAGGGCCGGGGCAGTTCTTC
CASSQVAGGPGQFF
>TRBD1|TRBJ1-1|TRBV2|-
TGTGCCAGCATCAGGACAGGGGGCACTGAAGCTTTCTTT
CASIRTGGTEAFF
>TRBD1|TRBJ1-1|TRBV10-3|once
TGTGCCATCAGTGACGAAGGGACAGGGGACACTGAAGCTTTCTTT
CAISDEGTGDTEAFF
>-|TRBJ1-2|TRBV10-1|-
TGCGCCAGCAGCTTAGGGAGCTATGGCTACACCTTC
CASSLGSYGYTF
>-|TRBJ2-7|TRBV6-5|once
TGTGCCAGCAGTTACGGCCTTACTAGTTCCGAGCAGTACTTC
CASSYGLTSSEQYF
>-|TRBJ1-5|TRBV27|-
TGTGCCAGCAGTTCCGCCGGGAGCAATCAGCCCCAGCATTTT
CASSSAGSNQPQHF
>TRBD2|TRBJ2-2|TRBV6-1|-
TGTGCCAGCAGTGACTTAGCGGGGAACACCGGGGAGCTGTTTTTT
CASSDLAGNTGELFF
>TRBD1|TRBJ1-2|TRBV30|-
TGTGCCTGGAGTGTAACAGGGGCGGCTGGCTACACCTTC
CAWSVTGAAGYTF
>TRBD2|TRBJ2-3|TRBV9|few
TGTGCCAGCAGCGGCTGGACTAGCGGCACAGATACGCAGTATTTT
CASSGWTSGTDTQYF
>TRBD1|TRBJ2-7|TRBV7-9|-
TGTGCCAGCAGCTCGGGACAGGACTCCTACGAGCAGTACTTC
CASSSGQDSYEQYF
>TRBD1|TRBJ2-7|TRBV5-6|-
TGTGCCAGCAGCAGCCGACAGGGCGAGCAGTACTTC
CASSSRQGEQYF
>-|TRBJ1-1|TRBV6-1|-
TGTGCCAGCAGTGAGGATAAAGTGACCGGGAAAGTTACTGAAGCTTTCTTT
CASSEDKVTGKVTEAFF
>TRBD2|TRBJ2-3|TRBV7-3|-
TGTGCCAGCAGCTTAACTGGAGCGGGGGGACCGCCGGATACGCAGTATTTT
CASSLTGAGGPPDTQYF
>-|TRBJ2-1|TRBV6-5|-
TGTGCCAGCAGTTACTCATCCGGCAATGAGCAGTTCTTC
CASSYSSGNEQFF
>-|TRBJ2-4|TRBV5-4|-
TGTGCCAGCAGCTTCAGGGGGGCCCAAAACATTCAGTACTTC
CASSFRGAQNIQYF
>-|TRBJ1-1|TRBV6-1|few
TGTGCCAGCAGTCAGGACAGCTACACTGAAGCTTTCTTT
CASSQDSYTEAFF
>-|TRBJ2-7|TRBV30|-
TGTGCCTGGAGTGTACCCGGGAGAGTCAACGAGCAGTACTTC
CAWSVPGRVNEQYF
>-|TRBJ2-1|TRBV4-1|-
TGCGCCAGCAGCCTCCAGATCAACAATGAGCAGTTCTTC
CASSLQINNEQFF
>-|TRBJ1-5|TRBV25-1|once
TGTGCCAGCAGTGACAGATCGGGGCAGCCCCAGCATTTT
CASSDRSGQPQHF
>-|TRBJ1-2|TRBV27|-
TGTGCCAGCAGTTTCTCCGGGCGGGGGTCCGACTATGGCTACACCTTC
CASSFSGRGSDYGYTF